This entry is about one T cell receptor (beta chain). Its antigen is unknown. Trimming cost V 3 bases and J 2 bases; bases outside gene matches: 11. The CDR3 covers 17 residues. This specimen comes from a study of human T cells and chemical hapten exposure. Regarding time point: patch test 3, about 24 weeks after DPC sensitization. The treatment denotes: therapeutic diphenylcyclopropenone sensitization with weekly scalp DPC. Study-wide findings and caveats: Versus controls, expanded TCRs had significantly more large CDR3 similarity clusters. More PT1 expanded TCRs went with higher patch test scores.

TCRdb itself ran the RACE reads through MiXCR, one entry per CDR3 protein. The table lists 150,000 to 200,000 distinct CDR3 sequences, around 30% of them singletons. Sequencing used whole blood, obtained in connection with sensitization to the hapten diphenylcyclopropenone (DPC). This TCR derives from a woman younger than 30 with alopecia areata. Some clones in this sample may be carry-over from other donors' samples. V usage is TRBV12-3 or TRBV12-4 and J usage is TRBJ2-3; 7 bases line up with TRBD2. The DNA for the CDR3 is TGTGCCAGCAGTTTTCCCAGGGCTAGCGGACCCACAGATACGCAGTATTTT. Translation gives CASSFPRASGPTDTQYF.